This T cell receptor (beta chain) was sequenced for a study of neurological immune-mediated disorders. V dropped 3 bases and J dropped 2 bases, with 11 bases sitting between them. CDR1 is DFQATT and CDR2 is SNEGSKA in the germline V gene (reference sequence). CDR3 size: 13 residues. This clonotype was counted ten times or more. TCRdb reanalysed the 5' RACE reads using MiXCR and keeps one entry per CDR3 protein. The sample carries 30,000 to 50,000 distinct CDR3 sequences, 7% to 8.5% recorded once. The sorted libraries involved the use of 750,000 to 1,000,000 CD4+ or CD8+ T cells. Sequencing used CD4+ T cells from blood. The sequence derives from a man aged 50 or older in good health. The J gene is TRBJ2-7, the V gene TRBV20-1; D is perhaps TRBD2 (5 bases). DNA for the CDR3: TGCAGTGCTAGGGCCGGGAATACCTACGAGCAGTACTTC. Translating gives CSARAGNTYEQYF.